Shown below are 18 T cell receptor beta chains from a single sample sequenced in a study of early T cells in non-severe SARS-CoV-2 infection. TCRdb reanalysed the 5' RACE reads using MiXCR and keeps one entry per CDR3 protein. Here the sample spans fewer than 60,000 distinct CDR3 sequences, roughly 10% being singletons. Specimen: whole blood. All receptors come from an adult who was a healthcare worker with PCR-confirmed SARS-CoV-2 infection or an uninfected control (not recorded which).

The CDR3 nucleotides are TGTGCCACCAGTGATTTGACGGACGAGCAGTACTTC. Its translation: CATSDLTDEQYF. The chain links TRBV24-1 to TRBJ2-7; the D is unclear. This CDR3 spans 12 amino acids. Between the trimmed V and J ends, which lost 0 bases and 5 bases, there was a span of 4 bases. The germline V gene has CDR1 KGHDR and CDR2 SFDVKD.

This clonotype was seen more than once but under ten times. The CDR3 region is CASSYFPGSGANVLTF. CDR3 bases: TGTGCCAGCAGTTACTTCCCAGGGTCTGGGGCCAACGTCCTGACTTTC. J is TRBJ2-6 and V is TRBV6-5; TRBD1 might be the D (5 bases). Trimming shortened V by 1 base and J by 1 base, and 8 bases separated the two germline ends. Germline values: CDR1 MNHEY, CDR2 SVGAGI. The CDR3 extends over 16 amino acids.

This chain uses TRBV18 with TRBJ2-3; TRBD2 agrees at 14 bases. From germline, CDR1 is KGHSH and CDR2 LQKENI. Unmatched junction bases numbered 10, after V lost 1 base and J lost 1 base. The CDR3 loop spans 20 amino acids. CDR3 sequence reads: CASSPLSTSGGALGTDTQYF. The CDR3 bases are TGTGCCAGCTCACCACTATCGACTAGCGGGGGGGCCTTGGGCACAGATACGCAGTATTTT.

The table lists this clonotype with many counts. The genes are TRBV20-1 and TRBJ2-1; the match to TRBD2 covers 7 bases. The J segment lost 10 bases and the V segment lost 6 bases, leaving 12 bases of the junction unmatched. Germline-derived CDR1 and CDR2 are DFQATT and SNEGSKA (reference sequence). The CDR3 totals 13 residues. CDR3 amino acids: CSAPSAGVGEQFF. The DNA for the CDR3 is TGCAGTGCCCCATCTGCGGGAGTTGGAGAGCAGTTCTTC.

This clonotype was detected many times. The genes are TRBV2 and TRBJ1-2; 7 nucleotides agree with TRBD1. V gave up 4 bases and J gave up 2 bases; unmatched junction bases: 1. This CDR3 has 13 amino acids. The germline CDR1 and CDR2 sequences are SNHLY and FYNNEI. CDR3 bases: TGTGCCAGCAGTGGGGACAGCAACTATGGCTACACCTTC. It codes for CASSGDSNYGYTF.

This clonotype was picked up a small number of times. This chain joins TRBV29-1 and TRBJ2-1; no definite D call. Trimming shortened V by 3 bases and J by 0 bases, and 18 bases separated the two germline ends. This CDR3 contains 17 residues. Germline CDR1 SQVTM, CDR2 ANQGSEA. As DNA, the CDR3 is TGCAGCGTTGAGGGTATTATTGAATCCAGCTCCTACAATGAGCAGTTCTTC. Residues: CSVEGIIESSSYNEQFF.

The CDR3 reads CSARDQKVNYGYTF. The CDR3, as DNA: TGCAGTGCTAGAGATCAGAAAGTTAACTATGGCTACACCTTC. V and J are TRBV20-1 and TRBJ1-2; no clear D. CDR3 length: 14 amino acids. V was pared by 0 bases and J by 1 base, with 9 bases between. CDR1 is DFQATT and CDR2 is SNEGSKA in the germline V gene (reference sequence).

This clonotype has a count of ten or more. V gene TRBV14 combines with J gene TRBJ1-5; no clear D. Trimming shortened V by 2 bases and J by 6 bases, and 5 bases separated the two germline ends. The CDR3 loop spans 12 amino acids. The germline V gene encodes CDR1 SGHDN and CDR2 FVKESK. CDR3 region: CASSQRGQPQHF. As DNA, the CDR3 is TGTGCCAGCAGCCAAAGAGGTCAGCCCCAGCATTTT.

The V gene is TRBV7-8, the J gene TRBJ1-4; D is uncertain. The CDR3 sequence is 15 residues long. V lost 2 bases, J lost 3 bases, and 10 bases lay in between. Germline V CDR1 and CDR2: SGHVS, FQNEAQ. The CDR3 DNA sequence: TGTGCCAGCAGCTTACGCGGGCCAGCTAATGAAAAACTGTTTTTT. Its protein product is CASSLRGPANEKLFF.

CDR3 amino acids: CASSFGQQNTEAFF. CDR3 nucleotide sequence: TGTGCCAGCAGCTTCGGACAACAGAACACTGAAGCTTTCTTT. J is TRBJ1-1 and V is TRBV7-9, with D perhaps matching TRBD1 (5 bases). The V gene's germline CDR1 is SEHNR and CDR2 FQNEAQ (reference sequence). This CDR3 comprises 14 residues. V was clipped by 3 bases and J by 1 base, with 9 bases between them. Full variable domain (remainder filled in from reference TRBV7-9 and TRBJ1-1): DTGVSQNPRHKITKRGQNVTFRCDPISEHNRLYWYRQTLGQGPEFLTYFQNEAQLEKSRLLSDRFSAERPKGSFSTLEIQRTEQGDSAMYLCASSFGQQNTEAFFGQGTRLTVV.

The chain recombines TRBV27 with TRBJ2-1; D is undetermined. This CDR3 spans 11 amino acids. V lost 1 base, J lost 10 bases, and 5 bases lay in between. CDR1 is MNHEY, CDR2 SMNVEV, per germline (reference sequence). CDR3 residues: CASSLWGEQFF. CDR3 nucleotide sequence: TGTGCCAGCAGTTTATGGGGAGAGCAGTTCTTC.

This clonotype was seen many times. The V gene is TRBV29-1, the J gene TRBJ1-2, with D maybe TRBD1 (5 bases). The V gene lost 4 bases and the J gene lost 8 bases, with 17 bases spanning the gap. The CDR3 covers 13 residues. Germline values: CDR1 SQVTM, CDR2 ANQGSEA. The CDR3, as DNA: TGCAGCGTTGTGGGGGTGGCGGTCGGCGGCTACACCTTC. Translation gives CSVVGVAVGGYTF.

This chain joins TRBV5-5 and TRBJ2-7; D perhaps matches TRBD1 (7 bases). Between the trimmed V and J ends, which lost 4 bases and 0 bases, there was a span of 14 bases. The CDR3 runs 15 residues. Per the germline V gene, CDR1 is SGHKS and CDR2 is YYEKEE (reference sequence). The CDR3: CASSAGQSSSYEQYF. The CDR3 coding sequence is TGTGCCAGCAGCGCGGGACAGAGTAGCTCCTACGAGCAGTACTTC.

This clonotype was counted at least ten times. The chain is built from TRBV29-1 and TRBJ2-1; the D is unclear. CDR3 length: 12 amino acids. Looked up from germline, CDR1 is SQVTM and CDR2 is ANQGSEA. Trimming took 4 bases from V and 5 from J, leaving 9 bases between them. The CDR3 DNA follows: TGCAGCGTTGGGCAGGCCAACAATGAGCAGTTCTTC. Encoded protein: CSVGQANNEQFF.

The rearrangement uses TRBV11-1 and TRBJ1-1; D remains unclear. V was clipped by 5 bases and J by 1 base, with 8 bases between them. CDR1 is SGHAT and CDR2 is FQDESV in the germline V gene (reference sequence). CDR3 length: 13 residues. CDR3 region: CASSPNRNTEAFF. The CDR3 region has the DNA TGTGCCAGCAGCCCCAACAGGAACACTGAAGCTTTCTTT.

The J gene is TRBJ2-7, the V gene TRBV29-1, with 7 bases lining up with TRBD1. After removal of 7 bases from V and 4 bases from J, the junction contained 10 bases not matched to a gene. Germline V gene lookup returns CDR1 SQVTM and CDR2 ANQGSEA. The CDR3 extends over 13 amino acids. The CDR3 protein is CSAETGNGYEQYF. The CDR3, as DNA: TGCAGCGCAGAGACAGGGAACGGGTACGAGCAGTACTTC.

This clonotype was found a few times. The V and J genes are TRBV29-1 and TRBJ2-5, with D perhaps assigned TRBD1 or TRBD2 (5 bases each). The CDR3 length is 12 residues. Trimming took off 5 bases at V and 7 bases at J, with 14 bases between the two ends. Germline-derived CDR1 and CDR2 are SQVTM and ANQGSEA. As DNA, the CDR3 is TGCAGCGTTTTAGGGGCCGCGGGGACCCAGTACTTC. This gives the protein CSVLGAAGTQYF.

The rearrangement uses TRBV25-1 and TRBJ2-7; TRBD1 or TRBD2 may be the D gene (5 bases each). The CDR3 loop spans 14 amino acids. The V end was cut by 4 bases, the J end by 3 bases, with 13 bases between. Germline loops: CDR1 MGHDK, CDR2 SYGVNS. The CDR3 reads CASSAGASYYEQYF. CDR3 in DNA: TGTGCCAGCAGTGCCGGGGCTAGCTACTACGAGCAGTACTTC.